The next 3 T cell receptor beta chains were all read from a single sample in a study of blood T cell repertoires in COVID-19. TCRdb's table, derived via immunoSEQ multiplex PCR, lists solely in-frame clones and lacks some. The sample yields 200,000 to 250,000 clones, approximately 80% seen once. Sequencing input: peripheral blood. These receptors were collected from a man under 40 who had recovered from COVID-19.

V gene TRBV5-1 combines with J gene TRBJ1-1; a weak D match, TRBD1 (6 bases). This CDR3 has 15 amino acids. Germline CDR1 SGHRS, CDR2 YFSETQ. Trimming shortened V by 4 bases and J by 1 base, and 14 bases separated the two germline ends. CDR3 region: CASSTGQLTNTEAFF. The CDR3 coding sequence is TGCGCCAGCAGCACCGGACAGCTCACGAACACTGAAGCTTTCTTT.

The V gene is TRBV3-1 (or the pseudogene TRBV3-2), the J gene TRBJ2-2; 12 bases agree with TRBD1. J gave up 6 bases and V 3 bases, and 8 bases lay outside the gene matches. This CDR3 spans 17 amino acids. Germline values: CDR1 LGHDT, CDR2 YNNKEL (reference sequence). The chain's CDR3 is CASSQTGDRGRPGELFF. CDR3 bases: TGTGCCAGCAGCCAGACCGGGGACAGGGGGCGCCCCGGGGAGCTGTTTTTT.

The chain uses TRBV12-3 or TRBV12-4 and TRBJ1-6; D unclear. This CDR3 is 12 amino acids long. V gave up 6 bases and J gave up 14 bases, with 14 bases separating them. In DNA, the CDR3 is TGTGCCAGCAGCTCCGCCCGACTCTCCCTCCACTTT. This encodes CASSSARLSLHF.